This entry describes one T cell receptor beta chain. Produced via immunoSEQ multiplex PCR; TCRdb's table is partial and in-frame only. The table shows under 350,000 clones, with more than 85% occurring only once. The data are from a study of blood T cell repertoires in COVID-19. V lost 0 bases and J lost 7; bases outside the gene matches: 9. This CDR3 region has 16 residues. Germline V gene lookup returns CDR1 SGHRS and CDR2 YFSETQ. The V and J genes are TRBV5-1 and TRBJ2-7, with 11 positions matching TRBD1. The clonotype comes from a man aged 40-55 years with acute or convalescent COVID-19. The sequencing input was peripheral blood. CDR3 DNA sequence: TGCGCCAGCAGCTTGGAAGGACAGGGGGCCCCCCGGGAGCAGTACTTC. Protein sequence: CASSLEGQGAPREQYF. Full variable domain (remainder filled in from reference TRBV5-1 and TRBJ2-7): KAGVTQTPRYLIKTRGQQVTLSCSPISGHRSVSWYQQTPGQGLQFLFEYFSETQRNKGNFPGRFSGRQFSNSRSEMNVSTLELGDSALYLCASSLEGQGAPREQYFGPGTRLTVT.